These T cell receptor beta chains were read from a single sample in a study of T cell responses to AZD1222 COVID-19 vaccine. The assay was immunoSEQ multiplex PCR, and TCRdb's table has in-frame clones only and misses some. The sample yields a few hundred thousand clones, more than 85% seen once. The sample was peripheral blood, taken on day 0 of AZD1222 vaccination. The receptors originated from an adult in good health. Both conserved end residues are part of each CDR3. The order of the fields is CDR3 protein, V gene.

cdr3_aa: CASSVGTGLANYGYTF; v_call: TRBV2
cdr3_aa: CASSPGQGTYNEQFF; v_call: TRBV7-3
cdr3_aa: CASSPGTATYEQYF; v_call: TRBV5-1
cdr3_aa: CASSLNYNEQFF; v_call: TRBV5-1
cdr3_aa: CATGGDRKKLAFF; v_call: TRBV6-5
cdr3_aa: CASTTPRGELGTDTQYF; v_call: TRBV28
cdr3_aa: CASSRLAGTSGRLYEQYF; v_call: TRBV5-1
cdr3_aa: CASSFGVRSEAFF; v_call: TRBV28
cdr3_aa: CASSVGQGFDEKLFF; v_call: TRBV9
cdr3_aa: CASSTGAPKTEAFF; v_call: TRBV2
cdr3_aa: CASSYTTDTQYF; v_call: TRBV18
cdr3_aa: CASSQDLLAGGPWGTDTQYF; v_call: TRBV4-3
cdr3_aa: CAISEGTSAGGEQYF; v_call: TRBV10-3
cdr3_aa: CASSWQGEETQYF; v_call: TRBV2
cdr3_aa: CASSQRIRTEEQYF; v_call: TRBV3-1/TRBV3-2
cdr3_aa: CASSLPSGTGETQYF; v_call: TRBV7-9
cdr3_aa: CASSPSATNEKLFF; v_call: TRBV9
cdr3_aa: CASSKEPARAPNEKLFF; v_call: TRBV6-1
cdr3_aa: CASGGAINQPQHF; v_call: TRBV27
cdr3_aa: CASSFWGRAYEQYF; v_call: TRBV5-4
cdr3_aa: CASSGSSGNTIYF; v_call: TRBV13
cdr3_aa: CASSSPYEQYF; v_call: TRBV28
cdr3_aa: CASSFLAGTEQYF; v_call: TRBV7-8
cdr3_aa: CASRLGTYTEAFF; v_call: TRBV6-6
cdr3_aa: CASSQDVLGLGYTF; v_call: TRBV3-1/TRBV3-2
cdr3_aa: CASSPGLAGGGYEQYF; v_call: TRBV5-1
cdr3_aa: CASSQVGNTGELFF; v_call: TRBV3-1/TRBV3-2
cdr3_aa: CASSRVSSGNTIYF; v_call: TRBV7-9
cdr3_aa: CASSQHNRVSGYTF; v_call: TRBV14
cdr3_aa: CASSQRGQQQYF; v_call: TRBV14
cdr3_aa: CASSVIAGPLIEQYF; v_call: TRBV27
cdr3_aa: CASSTGQGSYGYTF; v_call: TRBV5-6
cdr3_aa: CASSPPGTSRNEQFF; v_call: TRBV7-9
cdr3_aa: CASSPKYGGRAGNEQFF; v_call: TRBV4-3
cdr3_aa: CASSIVSGGMRTEAFF; v_call: TRBV19
cdr3_aa: CASSLAGRIGLADSYEQYF; v_call: TRBV28
cdr3_aa: CASSLGRAGDTQYF; v_call: TRBV5-4
cdr3_aa: CASSEHVRTGADTQYF; v_call: TRBV6-1
cdr3_aa: CASSLDETASNQPQHF; v_call: TRBV5-5
cdr3_aa: CASSRDRGKNTIYF; v_call: TRBV4-3
cdr3_aa: CASSRLTSGQTRYEQYF; v_call: TRBV4-3
cdr3_aa: CSVKQGRSGNTIYF; v_call: TRBV29-1
cdr3_aa: CASRSGGRTGELFF; v_call: TRBV7-2
cdr3_aa: CASSSKTGVEQYF; v_call: TRBV18
cdr3_aa: CASSRRTSGGLYEQYF; v_call: TRBV4-2
cdr3_aa: CASSPDRGGSPLHF; v_call: TRBV18